Presented here are 15 T cell receptor beta chains from one specimen sequenced in a study of T cell repertoires in cytomegalovirus infection. MiXCR, run by TCRdb on the reads, gives a single entry per CDR3 protein. The data show approximately 70,000 distinct CDR3 sequences, with around 3.8% seen just once and roughly 22% held by the top ten. The sequencing sample was made of PBMCs. These receptors were taken from a human donor in good health (CMV status not recorded). Some clones in this sample may be carry-over from other donors' samples.

Many counts were recorded for this clonotype. The CDR3 DNA sequence: TGTGCCAGCAGCTTAACCGGGACAGGGGGCGGAAACACCATATATTTT. This encodes CASSLTGTGGGNTIYF. The chain combines TRBV7-2 with TRBJ1-3, with 12 bases fitting TRBD1. Trimming at V came to 2 bases and at J to 4 bases, leaving 3 bases not matched to a gene. Germline V CDR1 and CDR2: SGHTA, FQGNSA. This CDR3 spans 16 amino acids.

This clonotype has ten or more counts. The rearrangement joins TRBV29-1 to TRBJ2-3, with D perhaps TRBD1 or TRBD2 (5 bases each). The CDR3 totals 13 residues. V was pared by 4 bases and J by 6 bases, with 14 bases between. Germline V CDR1 and CDR2: SQVTM, ANQGSEA. The CDR3 reads CSVARGRGDTQYF. The CDR3 DNA reads as TGCAGCGTTGCAAGGGGACGCGGGGATACGCAGTATTTT.

This clonotype was seen ten or more times. The rearrangement links TRBV7-2 to TRBJ1-2, with D unresolved. CDR3 length: 15 amino acids. In germline, CDR1 is SGHTA, CDR2 FQGNSA. V shed 1 base and J shed 0 bases, with 9 bases lying between them. The CDR3 DNA reads TGTGCCAGCAGCTTAGAGTTGGGCGCTAACTATGGCTACACCTTC. Amino acids: CASSLELGANYGYTF.

This clonotype was seen at least ten times. This chain joins TRBV6-6 and TRBJ1-1, with a tentative D call TRBD1 (5 bases). Germline-derived CDR1 and CDR2 are MNHNY and SVGAGI (reference sequence). Trimming left V 5 bases short and J 4 bases short, with 14 bases between. This CDR3 has 14 amino acids. The CDR3 loop is CASSQTVGGTEAFF. CDR3 in DNA: TGTGCCAGCAGTCAGACAGTCGGAGGCACTGAAGCTTTCTTT.

This clonotype was observed at least ten times. The chain links TRBV4-2 to TRBJ2-1; the D gene is possibly TRBD1 (6 bases). Trimming stripped 0 bases from V and 3 bases from J, with 12 bases between. CDR1 and CDR2 (germline): LGHNA, YNFKEQ. The length of the CDR3 is 16 residues. The CDR3 nucleotides are TGTGCCAGCAGCCAAGAATTGGGGGCGCTCTACAATGAGCAGTTCTTC. Translation gives CASSQELGALYNEQFF.

This clonotype was observed at least ten times. The rearrangement links TRBV4-3 to TRBJ1-5; D is uncertain. CDR3 length: 16 residues. Germline V gene data show CDR1 as LGHNA and CDR2 as YSLEER. Trimming left V 0 bases short and J 4 bases short, with 13 bases between. The CDR3 DNA is TGCGCCAGCAGCCAAGAGTTGTGGCCTGCAAATCAGCCCCAGCATTTT. Translation gives CASSQELWPANQPQHF.

This clonotype showed up many times. The rearrangement links TRBV7-2 to TRBJ2-5; 10 positions agree with TRBD1. CDR3 length: 14 residues. The V and J ends lost 1 base and 7 bases, in that order; junction bases with no gene match: 3. CDR1 is SGHTA, CDR2 FQGNSA, per germline. For the CDR3, the DNA is TGTGCCAGCAGCTTAGGGAGGACAGGGGGGACCCAGTACTTC. It translates to CASSLGRTGGTQYF.

This clonotype showed up many times. The chain has TRBV12-3 or TRBV12-4 and TRBJ2-3; TRBD2 matches at 11 bases. V was clipped by 5 bases and J by 6 bases; unmatched bases: 4. The CDR3 contains 14 residues. CDR3 coding DNA: TGTGCCAGCAGTCTGACTAGCGGGGTGGATACGCAGTATTTT. Protein: CASSLTSGVDTQYF.

This clonotype occurred many times. This rearrangement joins TRBV7-2 to TRBJ1-2; D not resolved. Per germline, CDR1 SGHTA and CDR2 FQGNSA. The CDR3 runs to 15 residues. Trimming pared 1 base from V and 5 bases from J, leaving 14 bases between. CDR3: CASSLEARRSYGYTF. CDR3 in DNA: TGTGCCAGCAGCTTAGAGGCACGCCGATCATATGGCTACACCTTC. The complete variable domain, with remaining parts taken from reference TRBV7-2 and TRBJ1-2, reads GAGVSQSPSNKVTEKGKDVELRCDPISGHTALYWYRQSLGQGLEFLIYFQGNSAPDKSGLPSDRFSAERTGGSVSTLTIQRTQQEDSAVYLCASSLEARRSYGYTFGSGTRLTVV.

This clonotype is a singleton in its sample. A much larger clone differs by one base, so this may be a read error. The V gene is TRBV7-6, the J gene TRBJ2-2; D tentatively reads TRBD1 or TRBD2 (5 bases each). Germline-derived CDR1 and CDR2 are SGHVS and FNYEAQ. CDR3 length: 17 residues. CDR3 bases: TGTTCCAGCAGCTTAGCGCCAGGACAAACGGGGACCGGGGAGCTGTTTTTT. Amino acids: CSSSLAPGQTGTGELFF.

This clonotype was observed many times. The V call is TRBV7-2, the J call TRBJ2-3; 11 nucleotides match TRBD1. There are 15 residues in the CDR3. V was clipped by 5 bases and J by 8 bases; unmatched bases: 9. CDR1 and CDR2 (germline): SGHTA, FQGNSA. The CDR3 loop reads CASSADRGRRLTQYF. CDR3 DNA sequence: TGTGCCAGCAGCGCGGACAGGGGGCGCCGACTTACGCAGTATTTT.

This clonotype was seen many times. This CDR3 reads CAISEQQGAGQPQHF. The CDR3 region has the DNA TGTGCCATCAGTGAGCAACAGGGGGCGGGTCAGCCCCAGCATTTT. This chain uses TRBV10-3 with TRBJ1-5, with TRBD1 matching 9 bases. V shed 2 bases, J shed 6 bases, and the junction held 5 bases outside the gene matches. Germline assignment: CDR1 ENHRY and CDR2 SYGVKD. The CDR3 is 15 residues long.

Many counts were recorded for this clonotype. The chain carries TRBV7-6 and TRBJ1-3, with D perhaps TRBD1 (6 bases). Per germline, CDR1 SGHVS and CDR2 FNYEAQ. This CDR3 region has 14 residues. The V end lost 4 bases, the J end lost 1 base, and 8 bases lay between the germline ends. The CDR3 sequence is CASSSTGSGNTIYF. In DNA, the CDR3 is TGTGCCAGCAGCTCTACAGGGTCTGGAAACACCATATATTTT.

This clonotype was seen at least ten times. The rearrangement uses TRBV6-2 or TRBV6-3 and TRBJ1-5, with unresolved D. The V and J ends lost 0 bases and 4 bases respectively, with 10 bases between them. CDR1 and CDR2 from the germline V gene are MNHEY and SVGEGT. The CDR3 is made up of 15 amino acids. CDR3 nucleotides: TGTGCCAGCAGTTACTCATCGACCGGTAATCAGCCCCAGCATTTT. This encodes CASSYSSTGNQPQHF.

This clonotype was picked up many times. The gene calls are TRBV7-8 and TRBJ1-4, with D hard to call. Germline V lookup: CDR1 SGHVS, CDR2 FQNEAQ. The ends were cut back, 5 bases at V and 8 bases at J, with 18 bases in the middle. The CDR3 extends over 15 amino acids. CDR3 sequence: CASSTEPGRREKLFF. CDR3 sequence (DNA): TGTGCCAGCAGCACCGAGCCTGGACGGCGCGAAAAACTGTTTTTT.